This T cell receptor beta chain is from a study of glioma-infiltrating T cells after dendritic cell vaccination. About the study: Patients had newly diagnosed or recurrent glioblastoma and received dendritic cell vaccines.

The germline V gene encodes CDR1 MNHEY and CDR2 SMNVEV (reference sequence). The length of the CDR3 is 15 residues. The data were produced by immunoSEQ multiplex PCR, yet TCRdb's version contains in-frame clones alone and is incomplete. The sample includes about 95,000 clones, about 83% seen only once; the top ten take 2.5% to 3.5%. The source of this sequence is a human donor with glioblastoma. The chain is built from TRBV27 and TRBJ2-5; no firm D call. The end of the DNA is better explained by TRBJ2-7, so the J call may be wrong. Sequenced material: blood, taken before dendritic cell vaccination. CDR3 sequence (DNA): TGTGCCAGCAGTTCCCCTGTCAGGAACACCTACGAGCAGTACTTC. It is translated as CASSSPVRNTYEQYF.